Listed below are T cell receptor beta chains from one sample, sequenced in a study of regulatory T cells in long-lasting Graves disease. TCRdb reanalysed the multiplex PCR reads using MiXCR and keeps one entry per CDR3 protein. The sample lists about 440,000 distinct CDR3 sequences, around 14% occurring once. A further study also used this sample, focusing on T cells in Graves' hyperthyroidism and ophthalmopathy.

Sequenced material: peripheral blood mononuclear cells (PBMCs), taken at new diagnosis, from a patient treated with antithyroid drugs. These receptors were collected from a woman aged 30 to 39 with Graves disease. The CDR3 runs from the conserved cysteine through the conserved F or W. Each record gives: CDR3 protein, V gene, D gene. A D gene is named only where the DNA matches it firmly.

CSVAHLNTGELFF,TRBV29-1,-
CSARPSGSESGELFF,TRBV20-1,TRBD2
CASSPQGRYGYTF,TRBV27,-
CAIRNRDRGYEQYF,TRBV10-3,TRBD1
CASSSDRQGKFYGYTF,TRBV28,TRBD1
CASSLIEQETQYF,TRBV5-1,-
CASSANPGLVYNEQFF,TRBV6-1,TRBD2
CASSDGLAGAANEQFF,TRBV9,TRBD2
CASSYSHSGSAKNIQYF,TRBV6-5,TRBD2
CSARGGQPNTEAFF,TRBV20-1,-
CASSGTAYEQYF,TRBV12-3/TRBV12-4,TRBD1
CAISGDRGYEQYF,TRBV10-3,TRBD1
CASTTPSGQGSSPLHF,TRBV19,TRBD1
CASSPMSGAGGAWTSGRNEQFF,TRBV28,TRBD2
CASSRTEETQYF,TRBV11-2,-
CASSLPQAGNTIYF,TRBV28,-
CASTPGQGFKLFF,TRBV6-1,TRBD1
CSVVLDKDYNEQFF,TRBV29-1,-
CASSQAPGTSGTGEQYF,TRBV4-1,TRBD2
CASSWGYHQPQHF,TRBV12-3/TRBV12-4,-
CASSLDPPPETQYF,TRBV12-3/TRBV12-4,-
CSANLGTGNGYTF,TRBV29-1,TRBD1
CASRTGGAIREQYF,TRBV6-1,TRBD1
CAWSVRGGEFYSNQPQHF,TRBV30,-
CASSLAFEYNEQFF,TRBV19,-
CSASETRYQETQYF,TRBV20-1,-
CASSAGGQPYNYGYTF,TRBV9,-
CASSSNTGLGNQPQHF,TRBV7-9,-
CASSPSSGGNSPLHF,TRBV5-1,-
CASSQETGSEQYF,TRBV11-2,TRBD1
CASSLGPRGAQTDTQYF,TRBV7-7,TRBD2
CASSLQGQGAEAFF,TRBV18,TRBD1
CASSEARGSSSYNEQFF,TRBV18,-
CSAPLAGEDTQYF,TRBV20-1,TRBD2
CASSQAGGVTAFF,TRBV3-1,-
CASSDPRGIGQQPQHF,TRBV2,-
CSASSALGATGELFF,TRBV20-1,-
CATSEAGRNQPQHF,TRBV24-1,-
CASASGTSGDYNEQFF,TRBV2,TRBD2
CASSQGRGEAFF,TRBV3-1,-
CSAVDRDRGRGSNQPQHF,TRBV20-1,TRBD1
CASNPDRDGEQYF,TRBV5-1,TRBD1
CASSPAIYNEQFF,TRBV6-1,-
CATTGASNQPQHF,TRBV10-2,TRBD1
CATSDLTPQTGELFF,TRBV24-1,-
CASEGFLAGIYEQYF,TRBV2,TRBD2
CASSPRTGGPYGYTF,TRBV5-1,TRBD1
CASRRPGLAGGRGEQYF,TRBV12-3/TRBV12-4,TRBD2
CASRDGAFMGYEQYF,TRBV2,-
CASDGATASYEQYF,TRBV2,-
CASSQDADTAGETQYF,TRBV4-1,-
CASSFPGTGNTEAFF,TRBV28,TRBD1
CASSLNQGYTF,TRBV12-3/TRBV12-4,-
CASSLVDYNEQFF,TRBV7-2,-